This TCR beta chain was obtained from a study of low-dose radiotherapy and immunotherapy resistance in tumors. The CDR3 contains 14 residues. Germline V gene lookup returns CDR1 KGHSH and CDR2 LQKENI. J lost 3 bases, V lost 3 bases, and 5 bases had no gene match. TRAV- and TRBV-specific primers, spanning alpha and beta chains, primed first-strand cDNA. Over approximately 20 PCR cycles, TCRs were amplified from a constant-region primer and V-primer adapter. Each CDR3 protein gets one entry after TCRdb re-called the reads with MiXCR. This table holds about 13,000 distinct CDR3 sequences, 75% found once. Donors were dosed with nivolumab and ipilimumab; they also received aspirin, low-dose cyclophosphamide and low-dose radiotherapy.

The chain couples TRBV18 to TRBJ2-7; 7 positions match TRBD1. This clonotype originated in a human donor with advanced metastatic prostate, ovarian, gallbladder or colorectal cancer (not recorded which). This table probably holds off-target reads from a library built for another chain. The CDR3 DNA is TGTGCCAGCTCACCGGGGCAGGGGGTCTACGAGCAGTACTTC. It yields the protein CASSPGQGVYEQYF.